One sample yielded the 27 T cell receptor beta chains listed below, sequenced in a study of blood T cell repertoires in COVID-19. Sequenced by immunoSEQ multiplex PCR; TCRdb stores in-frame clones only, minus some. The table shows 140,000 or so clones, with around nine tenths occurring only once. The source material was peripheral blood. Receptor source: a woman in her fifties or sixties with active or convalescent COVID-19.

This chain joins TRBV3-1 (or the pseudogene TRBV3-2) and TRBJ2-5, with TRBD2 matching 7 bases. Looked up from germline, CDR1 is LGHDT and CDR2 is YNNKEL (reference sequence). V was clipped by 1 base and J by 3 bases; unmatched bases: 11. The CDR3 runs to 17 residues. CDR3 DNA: TGTGCCAGCAGCCAAGTACCTGGGGGGGAGGTGAAAGAGACCCAGTACTTC. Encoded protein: CASSQVPGGEVKETQYF.

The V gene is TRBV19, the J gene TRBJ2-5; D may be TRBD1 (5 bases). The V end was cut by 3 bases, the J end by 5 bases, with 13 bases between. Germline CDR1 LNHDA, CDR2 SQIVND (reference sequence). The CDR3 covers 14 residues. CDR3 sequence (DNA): TGTGCCAGTAGTATTTCCAGGGTTGGGGAGACCCAGTACTTC. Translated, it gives CASSISRVGETQYF.

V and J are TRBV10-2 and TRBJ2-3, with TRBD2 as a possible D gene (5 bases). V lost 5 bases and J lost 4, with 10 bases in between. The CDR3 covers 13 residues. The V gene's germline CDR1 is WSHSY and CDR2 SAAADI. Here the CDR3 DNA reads TGCGCCAGCAGTCTCTTAGCGTCAGATACGCAGTATTTT. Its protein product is CASSLLASDTQYF.

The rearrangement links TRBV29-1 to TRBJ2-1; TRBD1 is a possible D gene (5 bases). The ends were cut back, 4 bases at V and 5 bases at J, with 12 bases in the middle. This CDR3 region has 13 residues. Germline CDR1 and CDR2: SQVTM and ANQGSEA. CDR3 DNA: TGCAGCGTTGCAATCTTACAGGACAATGAGCAGTTCTTC. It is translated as CSVAILQDNEQFF.

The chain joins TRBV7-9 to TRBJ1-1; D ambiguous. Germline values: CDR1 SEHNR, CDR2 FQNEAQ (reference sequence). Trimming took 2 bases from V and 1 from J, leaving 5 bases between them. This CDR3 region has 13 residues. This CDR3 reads CASSLRANTEAFF. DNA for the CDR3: TGTGCCAGCAGCTTACGCGCGAACACTGAAGCTTTCTTT.

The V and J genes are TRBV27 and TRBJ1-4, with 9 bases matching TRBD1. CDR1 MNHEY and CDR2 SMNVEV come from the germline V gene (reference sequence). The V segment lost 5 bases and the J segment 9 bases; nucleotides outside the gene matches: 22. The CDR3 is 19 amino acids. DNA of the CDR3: TGTGCCAGCAGTCCCTCATCCGGGACAGGGACTCCCCACAAAAAAAAACTGTTTTTT. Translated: CASSPSSGTGTPHKKKLFF.

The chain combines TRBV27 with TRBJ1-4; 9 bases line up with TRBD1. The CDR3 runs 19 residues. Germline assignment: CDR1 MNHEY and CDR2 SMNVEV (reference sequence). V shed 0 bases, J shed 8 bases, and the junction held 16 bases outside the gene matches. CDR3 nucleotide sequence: TGTGCCAGCAGTTTATCCCCCGCGGGACAGGGTTTAGGTCGGGAAAAACTGTTTTTT. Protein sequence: CASSLSPAGQGLGREKLFF.

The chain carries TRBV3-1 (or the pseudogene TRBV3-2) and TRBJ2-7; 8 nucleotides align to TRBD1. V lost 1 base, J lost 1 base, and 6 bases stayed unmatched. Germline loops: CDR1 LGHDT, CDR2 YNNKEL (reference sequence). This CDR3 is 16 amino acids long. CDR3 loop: CASSQGGGTGSYEQYF. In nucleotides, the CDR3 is TGTGCCAGCAGCCAAGGAGGGGGGACAGGTTCCTACGAGCAGTACTTC.

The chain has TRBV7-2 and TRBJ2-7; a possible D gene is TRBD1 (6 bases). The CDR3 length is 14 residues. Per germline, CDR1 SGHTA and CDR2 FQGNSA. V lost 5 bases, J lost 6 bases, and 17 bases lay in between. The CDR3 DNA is TGTGCCAGCAGCCGGTACAGGGAAGAAAGCGAGCAGTACTTC. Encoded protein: CASSRYREESEQYF.

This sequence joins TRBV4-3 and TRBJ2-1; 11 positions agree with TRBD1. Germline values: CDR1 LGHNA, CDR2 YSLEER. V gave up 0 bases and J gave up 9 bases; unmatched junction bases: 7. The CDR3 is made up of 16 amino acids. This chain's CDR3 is CASSQERTGGLGEQFF. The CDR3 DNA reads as TGCGCCAGCAGCCAAGAAAGGACAGGGGGCTTGGGTGAGCAGTTCTTC.

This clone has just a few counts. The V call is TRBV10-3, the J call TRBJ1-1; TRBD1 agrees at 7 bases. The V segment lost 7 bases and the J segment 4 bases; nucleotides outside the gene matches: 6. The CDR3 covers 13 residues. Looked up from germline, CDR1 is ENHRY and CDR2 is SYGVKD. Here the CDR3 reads CAITDRVSTEAFF. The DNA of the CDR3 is TGTGCCATCACCGACAGGGTAAGCACTGAAGCTTTCTTT.

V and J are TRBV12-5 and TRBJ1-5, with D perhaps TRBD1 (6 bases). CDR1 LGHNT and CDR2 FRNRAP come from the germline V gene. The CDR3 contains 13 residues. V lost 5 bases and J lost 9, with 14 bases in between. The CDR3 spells CASGPTGLTPQHF. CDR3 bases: TGTGCTAGTGGTCCTACAGGGTTGACGCCCCAGCATTTT.

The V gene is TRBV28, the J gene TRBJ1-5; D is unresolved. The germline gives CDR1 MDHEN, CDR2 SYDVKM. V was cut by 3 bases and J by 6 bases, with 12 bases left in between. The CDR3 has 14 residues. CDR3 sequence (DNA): TGTGCCAGCAGTTTTCCAAGCGTGGCTCAGCCCCAGCATTTT. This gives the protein CASSFPSVAQPQHF.

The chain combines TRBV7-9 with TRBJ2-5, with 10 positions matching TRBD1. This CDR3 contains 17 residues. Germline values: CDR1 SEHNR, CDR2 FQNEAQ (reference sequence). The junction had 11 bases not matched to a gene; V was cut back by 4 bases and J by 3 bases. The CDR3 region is CASSSWGQGNYKETQYF. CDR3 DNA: TGTGCCAGCAGCTCATGGGGACAGGGGAATTATAAAGAGACCCAGTACTTC.

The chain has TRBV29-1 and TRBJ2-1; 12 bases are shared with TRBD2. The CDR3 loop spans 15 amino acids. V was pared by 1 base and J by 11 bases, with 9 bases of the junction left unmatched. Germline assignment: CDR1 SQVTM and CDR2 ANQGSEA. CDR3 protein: CSVEGLAGANLQQFF. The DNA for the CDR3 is TGCAGCGTTGAAGGACTAGCGGGGGCCAACCTCCAGCAGTTCTTC.

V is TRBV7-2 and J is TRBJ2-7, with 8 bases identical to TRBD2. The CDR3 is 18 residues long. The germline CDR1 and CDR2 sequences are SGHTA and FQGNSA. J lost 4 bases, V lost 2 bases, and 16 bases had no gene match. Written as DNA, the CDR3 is TGTGCCAGCAGCTTAACCTTTCGCCCGACGGCGGGGGGTTACGAGCAGTACTTC. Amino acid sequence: CASSLTFRPTAGGYEQYF.

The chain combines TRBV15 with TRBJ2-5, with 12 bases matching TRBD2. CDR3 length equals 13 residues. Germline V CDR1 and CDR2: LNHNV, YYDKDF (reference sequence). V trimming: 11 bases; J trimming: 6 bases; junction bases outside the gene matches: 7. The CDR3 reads CAARTSGDKTQYF. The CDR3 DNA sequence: TGTGCCGCACGGACTAGCGGGGACAAGACCCAGTACTTC.

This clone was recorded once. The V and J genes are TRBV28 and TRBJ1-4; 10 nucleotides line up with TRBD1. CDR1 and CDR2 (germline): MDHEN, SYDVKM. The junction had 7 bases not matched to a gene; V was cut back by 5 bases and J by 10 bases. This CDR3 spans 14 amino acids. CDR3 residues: CASSGGTGEGKLFF. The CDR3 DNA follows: TGTGCCAGCAGTGGAGGGACAGGGGAGGGAAAACTGTTTTTT.

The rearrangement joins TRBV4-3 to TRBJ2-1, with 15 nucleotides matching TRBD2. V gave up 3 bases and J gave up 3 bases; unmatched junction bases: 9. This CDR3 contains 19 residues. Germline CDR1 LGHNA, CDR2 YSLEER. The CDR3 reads CASSHLRTSGGANYNEQFF. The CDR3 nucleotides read TGCGCCAGCAGCCATCTCCGGACTAGCGGGGGGGCGAACTACAATGAGCAGTTCTTC.

CDR3 residues: CASSFGQGAQEQYF. CDR3 in DNA: TGTGCCAGCAGCTTTGGACAGGGGGCGCAGGAGCAGTACTTC. The chain carries TRBV5-6 and TRBJ2-7, with TRBD1 matching 11 bases. V trimming: 2 bases; J trimming: 7 bases; junction bases outside the gene matches: 5. This CDR3 spans 14 amino acids. Germline V gives CDR1 SGHDT, CDR2 YYEEEE.

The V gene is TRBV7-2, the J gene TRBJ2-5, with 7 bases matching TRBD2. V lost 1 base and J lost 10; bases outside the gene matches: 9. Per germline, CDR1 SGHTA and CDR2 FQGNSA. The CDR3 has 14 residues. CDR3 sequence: CASSLGIQGGFQYF. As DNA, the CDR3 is TGTGCCAGCAGCTTAGGTATCCAGGGAGGGTTCCAGTACTTC.

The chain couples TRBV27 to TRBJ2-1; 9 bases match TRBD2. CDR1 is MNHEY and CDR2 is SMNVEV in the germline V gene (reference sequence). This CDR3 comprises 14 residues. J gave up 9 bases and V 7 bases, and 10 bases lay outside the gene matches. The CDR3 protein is CASTKSGRRREQFF. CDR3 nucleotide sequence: TGTGCCAGCACGAAAAGCGGGAGGAGGCGTGAGCAGTTCTTC.

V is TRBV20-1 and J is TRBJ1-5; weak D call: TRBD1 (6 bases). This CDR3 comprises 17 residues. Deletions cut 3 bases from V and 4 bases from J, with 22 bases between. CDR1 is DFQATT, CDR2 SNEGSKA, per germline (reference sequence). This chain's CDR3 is CSASQGQSQPLNQPQHF. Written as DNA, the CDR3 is TGCAGTGCTAGTCAAGGACAGTCCCAGCCGTTAAATCAGCCCCAGCATTTT.

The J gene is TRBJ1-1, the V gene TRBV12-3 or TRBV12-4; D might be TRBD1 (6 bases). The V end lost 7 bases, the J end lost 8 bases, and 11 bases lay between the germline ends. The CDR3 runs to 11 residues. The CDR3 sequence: CASNVRGEAFF. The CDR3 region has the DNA TGTGCCAGCAATGTTAGGGGGGAAGCTTTCTTT.

CDR3 sequence reads: CASSLEVRGEQFF. Here the CDR3 DNA reads TGTGCCAGCAGCTTAGAAGTAAGGGGTGAGCAGTTCTTC. The V call is TRBV11-3, the J call TRBJ2-1; TRBD1 is a possible D gene (5 bases). Germline CDR1 SGHNT, CDR2 YENEEA. V was shortened by 0 bases and J by 9 bases, with 9 bases between the two germline ends. This CDR3 contains 13 residues.

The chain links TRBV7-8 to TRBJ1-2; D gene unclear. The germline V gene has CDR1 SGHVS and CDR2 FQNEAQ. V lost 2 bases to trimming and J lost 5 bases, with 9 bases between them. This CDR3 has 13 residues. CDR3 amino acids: CASSLSEFYGYTF. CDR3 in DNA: TGTGCCAGCAGCTTATCTGAGTTTTATGGCTACACCTTC.

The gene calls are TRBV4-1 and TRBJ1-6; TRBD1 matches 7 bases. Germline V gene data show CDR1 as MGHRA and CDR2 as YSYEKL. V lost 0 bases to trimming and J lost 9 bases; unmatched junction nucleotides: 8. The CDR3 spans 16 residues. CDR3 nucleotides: TGCGCCAGCAGCCAAGACAGGACAGGCACTTTTTCACCCCTCCACTTT. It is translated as CASSQDRTGTFSPLHF.